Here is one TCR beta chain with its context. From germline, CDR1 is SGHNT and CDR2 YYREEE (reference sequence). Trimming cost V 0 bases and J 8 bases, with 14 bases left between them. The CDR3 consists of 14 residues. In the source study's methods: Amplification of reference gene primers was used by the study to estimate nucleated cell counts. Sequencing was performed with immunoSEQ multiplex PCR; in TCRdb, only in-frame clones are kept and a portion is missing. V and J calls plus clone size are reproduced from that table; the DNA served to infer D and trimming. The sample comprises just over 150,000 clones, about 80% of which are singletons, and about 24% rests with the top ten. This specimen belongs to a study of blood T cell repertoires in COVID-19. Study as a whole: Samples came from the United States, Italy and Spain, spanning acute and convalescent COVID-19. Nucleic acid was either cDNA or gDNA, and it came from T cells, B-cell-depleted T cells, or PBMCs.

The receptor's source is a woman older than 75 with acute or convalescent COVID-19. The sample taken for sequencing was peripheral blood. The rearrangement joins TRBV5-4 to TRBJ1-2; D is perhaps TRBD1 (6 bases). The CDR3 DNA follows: TGTGCCAGCAGCTTGGAGGGGGTAAGGATCGGCTACACCTTC. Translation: CASSLEGVRIGYTF.